These 2 T cell receptor beta chains came from one sample sequenced in a study of technical replicates of blood from a handful of donors. This table comes from immunoSEQ multiplex PCR, and its TCRdb copy is limited to in-frame clones, with some not included. Of roughly 13,000 clones listed, approximately 95% are singletons. Sequencing used PBMCs. The receptors come from a human donor in good health.

V usage is TRBV30 and J usage is TRBJ2-1; TRBD2 matches at 10 bases. Germline loops: CDR1 GTSNPN, CDR2 SVGIG (reference sequence). CDR3 length: 17 amino acids. V shed 4 bases, J shed 9 bases, and the junction held 18 bases outside the gene matches. The CDR3 protein is CAWKEGGLAGVGSEQFF. The CDR3 bases are TGTGCCTGGAAGGAGGGTGGGCTAGCGGGAGTAGGTAGTGAGCAGTTCTTC.

The J gene is TRBJ1-4, the V gene TRBV19, with 11 bases lining up with TRBD1. CDR3 length: 14 residues. Germline assignment: CDR1 LNHDA and CDR2 SQIVND (reference sequence). V lost 6 bases and J lost 7; bases outside the gene matches: 4. The chain's CDR3 is CASSLGQGGEKLFF. CDR3 in DNA: TGTGCCAGTAGCCTGGGACAGGGGGGTGAAAAACTGTTTTTT. The full variable domain, with the rest looked up from reference TRBV19 and TRBJ1-4, is DGGITQSPKYLFRKEGQNVTLSCEQNLNHDAMYWYRQDPGQGLRLIYYSQIVNDFQKGDIAEGYSVSREKKESFPLTVTSAQKNPTAFYLCASSLGQGGEKLFFGSGTQLSVL.